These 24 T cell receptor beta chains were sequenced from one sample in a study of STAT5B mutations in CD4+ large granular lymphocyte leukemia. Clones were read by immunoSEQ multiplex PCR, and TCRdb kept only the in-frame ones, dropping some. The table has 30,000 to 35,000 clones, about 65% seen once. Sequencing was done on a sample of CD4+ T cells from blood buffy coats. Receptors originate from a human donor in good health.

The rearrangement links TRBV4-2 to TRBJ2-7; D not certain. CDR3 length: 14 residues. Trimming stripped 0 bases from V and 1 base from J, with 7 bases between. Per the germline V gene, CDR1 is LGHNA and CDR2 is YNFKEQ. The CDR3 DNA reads TGTGCCAGCAGCCAAGAAGCCCTTTCCTACGAGCAGTACTTC. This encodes CASSQEALSYEQYF.

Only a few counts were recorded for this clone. The CDR3 region has the DNA TGTGCCAGCTCACCAGACGAAAGGGGCACTGAAGCTTTCTTT. Its translation: CASSPDERGTEAFF. V is TRBV18 and J is TRBJ1-1; possibly TRBD1 for D (5 bases). The ends were cut back, 2 bases at V and 4 bases at J, with 11 bases in the middle. The CDR3 covers 14 residues. Germline V gene data show CDR1 as KGHSH and CDR2 as LQKENI.

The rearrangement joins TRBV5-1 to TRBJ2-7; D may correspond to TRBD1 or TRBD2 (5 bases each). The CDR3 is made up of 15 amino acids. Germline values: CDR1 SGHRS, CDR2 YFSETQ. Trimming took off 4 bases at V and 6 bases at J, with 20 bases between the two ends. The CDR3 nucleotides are TGCGCCAGCAGCCGTAGCGCGTCAGGGATTGGCGAGCAGTACTTC. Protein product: CASSRSASGIGEQYF.

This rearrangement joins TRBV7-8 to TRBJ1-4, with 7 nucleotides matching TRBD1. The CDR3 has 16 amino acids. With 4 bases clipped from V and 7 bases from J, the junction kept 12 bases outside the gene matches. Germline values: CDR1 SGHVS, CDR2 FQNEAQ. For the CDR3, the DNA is TGTGCCAGCAGCTCCCTCCTCCCCCGACAGGGTGAAAAACTGTTTTTT. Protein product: CASSSLLPRQGEKLFF. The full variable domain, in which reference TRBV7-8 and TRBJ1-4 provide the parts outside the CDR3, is GAGVSQSPRYKVAKRGQDVALRCDPISGHVSLFWYQQALGQGPEFLTYFQNEAQLDKSGLPSDRFFAERPEGSVSTLKIQRTQQEDSAVYLCASSSLLPRQGEKLFFGSGTQLSVL.

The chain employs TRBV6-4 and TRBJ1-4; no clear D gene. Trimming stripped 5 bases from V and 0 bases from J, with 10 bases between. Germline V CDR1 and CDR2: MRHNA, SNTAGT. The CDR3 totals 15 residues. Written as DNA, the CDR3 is TGTGCCAGCAGTCCTGAACTCACAACTAATGAAAAACTGTTTTTT. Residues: CASSPELTTNEKLFF.

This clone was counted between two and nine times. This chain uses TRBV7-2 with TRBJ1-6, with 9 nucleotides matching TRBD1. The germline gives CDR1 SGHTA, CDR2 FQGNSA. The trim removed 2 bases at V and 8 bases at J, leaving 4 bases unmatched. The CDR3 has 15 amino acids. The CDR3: CASSLRGQGHSPLHF. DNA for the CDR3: TGTGCCAGCAGCTTAAGGGGACAGGGTCATTCACCCCTCCACTTT.

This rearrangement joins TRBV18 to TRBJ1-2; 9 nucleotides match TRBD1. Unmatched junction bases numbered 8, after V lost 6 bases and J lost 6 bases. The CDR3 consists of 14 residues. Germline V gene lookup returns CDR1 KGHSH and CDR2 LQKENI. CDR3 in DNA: TGTGCCAGCTCGGCCGGGACAGGGACGGATGGCTACACCTTC. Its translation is CASSAGTGTDGYTF.

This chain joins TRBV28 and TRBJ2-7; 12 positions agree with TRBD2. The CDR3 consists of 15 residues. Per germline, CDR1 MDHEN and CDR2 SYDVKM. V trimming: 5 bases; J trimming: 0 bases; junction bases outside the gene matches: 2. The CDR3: CASSPTSGGSYEQYF. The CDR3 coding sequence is TGTGCCAGCAGTCCGACTAGCGGGGGCTCCTACGAGCAGTACTTC. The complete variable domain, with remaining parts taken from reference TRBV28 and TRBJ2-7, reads DVKVTQSSRYLVKRTGEKVFLECVQDMDHENMFWYRQDPGLGLRLIYFSYDVKMKEKGDIPEGYSVSREKKERFSLILESASTNQTSMYLCASSPTSGGSYEQYFGPGTRLTVT.

The CDR3 nucleotides are TGTGCCAGCAGCACACAGGGCTCCGGAAACACCATATATTTT. Translated, it gives CASSTQGSGNTIYF. This sequence joins TRBV11-2 and TRBJ1-3; the D gene is possibly TRBD1 (6 bases). V lost 5 bases and J lost 4, with 12 bases in between. Germline CDR1 is SGHAT and CDR2 is FQNNGV. The CDR3 consists of 14 residues.

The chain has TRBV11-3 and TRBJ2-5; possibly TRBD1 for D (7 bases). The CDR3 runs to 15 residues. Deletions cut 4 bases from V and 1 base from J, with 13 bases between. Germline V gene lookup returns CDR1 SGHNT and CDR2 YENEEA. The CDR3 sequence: CASSSQGGIQETQYF. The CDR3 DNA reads TGTGCCAGCAGCTCGCAGGGGGGAATCCAAGAGACCCAGTACTTC.

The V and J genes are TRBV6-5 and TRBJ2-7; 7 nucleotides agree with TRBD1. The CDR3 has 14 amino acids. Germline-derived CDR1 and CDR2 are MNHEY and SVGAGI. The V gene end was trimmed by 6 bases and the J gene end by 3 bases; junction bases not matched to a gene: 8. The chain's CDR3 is CASRTLGQSYEQYF. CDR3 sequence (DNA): TGTGCCAGCAGGACCTTGGGACAGAGCTACGAGCAGTACTTC.

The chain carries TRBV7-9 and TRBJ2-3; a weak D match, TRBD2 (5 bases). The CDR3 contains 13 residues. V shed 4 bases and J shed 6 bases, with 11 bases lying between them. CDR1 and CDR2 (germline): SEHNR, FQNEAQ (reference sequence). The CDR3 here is CASSSAGQDTQYF. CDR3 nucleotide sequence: TGTGCCAGCAGCTCCGCGGGCCAGGATACGCAGTATTTT. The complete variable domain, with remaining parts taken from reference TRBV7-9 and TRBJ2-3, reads DTGVSQNPRHKITKRGQNVTFRCDPISEHNRLYWYRQTLGQGPEFLTYFQNEAQLEKSRLLSDRFSAERPKGSFSTLEIQRTEQGDSAMYLCASSSAGQDTQYFGPGTRLTVL.

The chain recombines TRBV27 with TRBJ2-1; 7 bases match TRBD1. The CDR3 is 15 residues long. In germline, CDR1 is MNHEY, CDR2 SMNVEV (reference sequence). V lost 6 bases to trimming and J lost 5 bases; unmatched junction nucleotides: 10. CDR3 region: CASRDPGTDNNEQFF. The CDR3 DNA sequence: TGTGCCAGCAGAGACCCCGGGACAGATAACAATGAGCAGTTCTTC.

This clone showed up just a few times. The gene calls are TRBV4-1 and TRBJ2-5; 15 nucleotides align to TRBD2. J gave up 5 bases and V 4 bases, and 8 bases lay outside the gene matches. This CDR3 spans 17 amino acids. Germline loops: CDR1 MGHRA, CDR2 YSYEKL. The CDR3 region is CASSRHGTSGGSETQYF. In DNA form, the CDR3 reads TGCGCCAGCAGCCGGCACGGGACTAGCGGGGGGTCGGAGACCCAGTACTTC.

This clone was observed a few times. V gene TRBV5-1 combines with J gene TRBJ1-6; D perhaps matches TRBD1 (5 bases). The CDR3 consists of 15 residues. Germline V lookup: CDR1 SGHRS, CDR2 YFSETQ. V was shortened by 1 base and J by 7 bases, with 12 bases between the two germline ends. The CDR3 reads CASSLSQGANSPLHF. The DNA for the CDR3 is TGCGCCAGCAGCTTGAGCCAGGGAGCCAATTCACCCCTCCACTTT.

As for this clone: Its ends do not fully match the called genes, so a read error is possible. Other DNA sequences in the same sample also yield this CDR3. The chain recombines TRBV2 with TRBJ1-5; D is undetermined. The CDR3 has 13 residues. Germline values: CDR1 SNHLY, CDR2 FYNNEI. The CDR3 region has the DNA TGTGCCAGCAGCTCCGCATCTAATCAGCCTCAGCATTTT. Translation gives CASSSASNQPQHF.

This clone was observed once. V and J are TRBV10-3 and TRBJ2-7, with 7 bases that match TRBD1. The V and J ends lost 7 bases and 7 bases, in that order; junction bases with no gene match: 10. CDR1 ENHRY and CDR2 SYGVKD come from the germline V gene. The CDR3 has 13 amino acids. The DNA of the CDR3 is TGTGCCATCACTAGACAGGGTGATGGGGAGCAGTACTTC. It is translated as CAITRQGDGEQYF.

CDR3 DNA: TGTGCCAGCTCCCATAGGGACACTGAAGCTTTCTTT. It is translated as CASSHRDTEAFF. The chain combines TRBV18 with TRBJ1-1; D unresolved. The CDR3 contains 12 residues. Germline assignment: CDR1 KGHSH and CDR2 LQKENI. V shed 6 bases and J shed 3 bases, with 8 bases lying between them.

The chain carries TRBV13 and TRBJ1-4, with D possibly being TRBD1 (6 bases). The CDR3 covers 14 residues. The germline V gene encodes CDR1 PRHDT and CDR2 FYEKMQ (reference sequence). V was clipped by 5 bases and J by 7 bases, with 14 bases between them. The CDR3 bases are TGTGCCAGCAGCCTGAGCAGGGGAGGTGAAAAACTGTTTTTT. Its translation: CASSLSRGGEKLFF.

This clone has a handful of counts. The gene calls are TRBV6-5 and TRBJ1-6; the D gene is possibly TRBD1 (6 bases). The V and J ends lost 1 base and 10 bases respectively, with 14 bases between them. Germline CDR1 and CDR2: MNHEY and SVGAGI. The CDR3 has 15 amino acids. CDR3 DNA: TGTGCCAGCAGTTACTTGACAGGACCTGGCTCACCCCTCCACTTT. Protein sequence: CASSYLTGPGSPLHF.

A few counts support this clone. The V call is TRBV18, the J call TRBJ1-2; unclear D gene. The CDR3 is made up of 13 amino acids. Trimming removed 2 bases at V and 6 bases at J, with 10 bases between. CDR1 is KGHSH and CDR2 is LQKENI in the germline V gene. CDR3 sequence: CASSPSGQDGYTF. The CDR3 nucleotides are TGTGCCAGCTCACCATCCGGGCAGGATGGCTACACCTTC. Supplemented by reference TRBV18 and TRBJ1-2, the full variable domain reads NAGVMQNPRHLVRRRGQEARLRCSPMKGHSHVYWYRQLPEEGLKFMVYLQKENIIDESGMPKERFSAEFPKEGPSILRIQQVVRGDSAAYFCASSPSGQDGYTFGSGTRLTVV.

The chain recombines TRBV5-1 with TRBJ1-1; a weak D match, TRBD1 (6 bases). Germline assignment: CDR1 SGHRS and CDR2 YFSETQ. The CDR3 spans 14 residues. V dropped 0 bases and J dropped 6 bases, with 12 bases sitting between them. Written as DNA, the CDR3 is TGCGCCAGCAGCTTGGGGACAGTCGGCGCTGAAGCTTTCTTT. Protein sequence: CASSLGTVGAEAFF.

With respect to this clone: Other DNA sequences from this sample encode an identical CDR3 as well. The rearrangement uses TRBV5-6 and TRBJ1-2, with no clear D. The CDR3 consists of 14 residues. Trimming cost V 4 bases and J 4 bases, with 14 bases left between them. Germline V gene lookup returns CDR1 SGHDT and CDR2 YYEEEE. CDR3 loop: CASSPRGSGYGYTF. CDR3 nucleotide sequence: TGTGCCAGCAGCCCCCGCGGAAGCGGCTATGGCTACACCTTC. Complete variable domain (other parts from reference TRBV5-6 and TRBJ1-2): DAGVTQSPTHLIKTRGQQVTLRCSPKSGHDTVSWYQQALGQGPQFIFQYYEEEERQRGNFPDRFSGHQFPNYSSELNVNALLLGDSALYLCASSPRGSGYGYTFGSGTRLTVV.

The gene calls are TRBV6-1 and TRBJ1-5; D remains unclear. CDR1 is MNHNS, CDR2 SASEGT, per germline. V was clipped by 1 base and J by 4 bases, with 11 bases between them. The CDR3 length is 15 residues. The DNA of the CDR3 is TGTGCCAGCAGTGAAGGCCAGCAAATTAATCAGCCCCAGCATTTT. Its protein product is CASSEGQQINQPQHF.